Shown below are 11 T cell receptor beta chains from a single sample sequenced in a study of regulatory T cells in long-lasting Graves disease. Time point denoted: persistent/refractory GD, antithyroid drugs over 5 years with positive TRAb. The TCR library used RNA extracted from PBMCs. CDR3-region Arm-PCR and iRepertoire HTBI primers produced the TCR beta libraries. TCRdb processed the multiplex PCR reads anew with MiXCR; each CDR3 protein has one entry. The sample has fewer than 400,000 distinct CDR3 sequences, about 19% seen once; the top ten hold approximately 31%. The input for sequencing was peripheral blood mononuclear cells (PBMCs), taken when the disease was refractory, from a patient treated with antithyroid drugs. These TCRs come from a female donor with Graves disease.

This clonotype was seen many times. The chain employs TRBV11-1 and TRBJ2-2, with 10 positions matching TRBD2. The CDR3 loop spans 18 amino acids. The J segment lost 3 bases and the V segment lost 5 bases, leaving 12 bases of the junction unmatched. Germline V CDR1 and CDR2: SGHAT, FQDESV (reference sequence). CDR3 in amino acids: CASSQLAPSGGYTGELFF. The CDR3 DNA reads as TGTGCCAGCAGCCAACTAGCCCCTAGCGGGGGTTACACCGGGGAGCTGTTTTTT.

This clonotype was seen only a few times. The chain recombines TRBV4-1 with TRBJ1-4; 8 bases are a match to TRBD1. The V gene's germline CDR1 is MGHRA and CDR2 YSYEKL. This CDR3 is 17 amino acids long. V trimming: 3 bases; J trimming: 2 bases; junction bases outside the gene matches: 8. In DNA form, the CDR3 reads TGCGCCAGCAGCCACTACAGGGGGGTTAAGACTAATGAAAAACTGTTTTTT. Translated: CASSHYRGVKTNEKLFF.

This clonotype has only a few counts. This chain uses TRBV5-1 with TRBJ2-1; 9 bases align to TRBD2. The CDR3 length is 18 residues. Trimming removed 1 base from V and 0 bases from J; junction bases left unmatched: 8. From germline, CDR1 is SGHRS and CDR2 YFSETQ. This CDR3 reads CASSLSAGGPGSYNEQFF. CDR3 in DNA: TGCGCCAGCAGCTTGAGCGCGGGGGGGCCCGGCTCCTACAATGAGCAGTTCTTC.

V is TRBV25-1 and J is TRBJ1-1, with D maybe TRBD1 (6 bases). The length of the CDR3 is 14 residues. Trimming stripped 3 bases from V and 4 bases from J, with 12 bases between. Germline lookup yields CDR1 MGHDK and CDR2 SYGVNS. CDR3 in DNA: TGTGCCAGCAGTGACTTACAGGGAAGCACTGAAGCTTTCTTT. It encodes CASSDLQGSTEAFF.

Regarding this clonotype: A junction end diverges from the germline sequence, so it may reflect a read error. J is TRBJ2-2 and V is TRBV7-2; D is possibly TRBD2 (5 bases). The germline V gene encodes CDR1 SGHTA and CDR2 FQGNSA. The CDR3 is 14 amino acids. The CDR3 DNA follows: TGTGCCAGCAGCTTACGGGTGGCCACCGGGGAGCCGTTTTTT. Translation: CASSLRVATGEPFF.

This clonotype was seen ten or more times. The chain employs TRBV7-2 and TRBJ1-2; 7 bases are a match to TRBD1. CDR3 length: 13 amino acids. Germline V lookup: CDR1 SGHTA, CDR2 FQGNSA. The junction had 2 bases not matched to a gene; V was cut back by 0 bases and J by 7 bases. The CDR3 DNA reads TGTGCCAGCAGCTTAGCAGGGGGCGGTGGCTACACCTTC. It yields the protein CASSLAGGGGYTF. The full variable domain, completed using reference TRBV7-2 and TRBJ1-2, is GAGVSQSPSNKVTEKGKDVELRCDPISGHTALYWYRQSLGQGLEFLIYFQGNSAPDKSGLPSDRFSAERTGGSVSTLTIQRTQQEDSAVYLCASSLAGGGGYTFGSGTRLTVV.

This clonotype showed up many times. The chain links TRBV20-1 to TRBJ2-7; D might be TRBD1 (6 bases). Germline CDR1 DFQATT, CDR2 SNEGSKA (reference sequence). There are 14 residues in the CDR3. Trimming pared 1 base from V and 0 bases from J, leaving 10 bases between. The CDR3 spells CSARVEGGSYEQYF. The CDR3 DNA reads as TGCAGTGCTAGAGTTGAAGGGGGCTCCTACGAGCAGTACTTC.

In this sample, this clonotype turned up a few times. Written as DNA, the CDR3 is TGTGCCAGCAGTTACCGGGGTGGTACGCAGTATTTT. It yields the protein CASSYRGGTQYF. The chain couples TRBV6-2 or TRBV6-3 to TRBJ2-3, with D perhaps matching TRBD2 (5 bases). This CDR3 has 12 amino acids. Germline V lookup: CDR1 MNHEY, CDR2 SVGEGT. The V end was cut by 2 bases, the J end by 8 bases, with 8 bases between.

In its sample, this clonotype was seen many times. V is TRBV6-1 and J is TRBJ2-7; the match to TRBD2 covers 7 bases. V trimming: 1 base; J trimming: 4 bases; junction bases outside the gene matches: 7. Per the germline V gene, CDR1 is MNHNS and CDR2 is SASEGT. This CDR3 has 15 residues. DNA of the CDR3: TGTGCCAGCAGTGAAGGACCAGTGCGGGGGTACGAGCAGTACTTC. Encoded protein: CASSEGPVRGYEQYF.

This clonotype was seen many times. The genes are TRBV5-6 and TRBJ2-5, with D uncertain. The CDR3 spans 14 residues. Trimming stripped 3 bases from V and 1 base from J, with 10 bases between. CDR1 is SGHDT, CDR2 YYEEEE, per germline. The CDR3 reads CASSSTDFQETQYF. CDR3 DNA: TGTGCCAGCAGCTCGACCGATTTCCAAGAGACCCAGTACTTC.

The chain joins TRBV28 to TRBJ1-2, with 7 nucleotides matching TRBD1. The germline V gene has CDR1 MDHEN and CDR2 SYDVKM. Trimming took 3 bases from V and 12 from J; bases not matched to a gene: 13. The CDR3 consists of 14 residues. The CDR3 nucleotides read TGTGCCAGCAGTTTCGTCGGACAGGTTAAAGGCCACACCTTC. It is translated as CASSFVGQVKGHTF.